The 22 T cell receptor beta chains below were found in one sample sequenced in a study of circulating CD8 cells and anti-PD-1 response in melanoma. TCR libraries were prepared from around 15 ng of total RNA with the QIAseq Immune Repertoire TCR panel. TCRdb re-derived calls from the reads in MiXCR, one entry per CDR3 protein. This table holds almost 950 distinct CDR3 sequences, around 6% found once. From live CD3+CD8+TCRalphabeta+ cells, four PD-1 and/or TIGIT subsets were sorted. This material consisted of CD8+ T cells from PBMCs, taken at baseline or after one month of anti-PD-1 therapy (not recorded which). These receptors all come from a human donor with melanoma.

This clonotype is judged medium-sized. This CDR3 reads CASTNGLSYEQYF. For the CDR3, the DNA is TGTGCCAGCACGAACGGGCTTAGTTACGAGCAGTACTTC. The chain employs TRBV12-3 or TRBV12-4 and TRBJ2-7; D remains ambiguous. The CDR3 has 13 residues. V lost 7 bases to trimming and J lost 4 bases, with 14 bases between them.

In its sample, this clonotype is medium-sized (0.01 to 0.1%). This chain uses TRBV13 with TRBJ2-3; no firm D call. Trimming pared 2 bases from V and 1 base from J, leaving 10 bases between. The CDR3 is 15 amino acids. Germline lookup yields CDR1 PRHDT and CDR2 FYEKMQ (reference sequence). The CDR3 DNA reads as TGTGCCAGCAGCTTACGAGTAGGAGGCACAGATACGCAGTATTTT. Translating gives CASSLRVGGTDTQYF.

This clonotype is labeled medium-sized. Relative to the germline gene, one junction end is altered; a read error may explain this. The V and J genes are TRBV9 and TRBJ2-1; D ambiguous. The CDR3 runs 15 residues. In germline, CDR1 is SGDLS, CDR2 YYNGEE. CDR3 protein: CASSALGNTYNEQLF. DNA for the CDR3: TGTGCCAGCAGCGCTTTGGGGAACACCTACAATGAGCAGCTCTTC.

Worth noting for this clonotype: A junction boundary mismatches the germline segment, possibly from a read error. The chain links TRBV3-1 to TRBJ2-3; no clear D gene. Germline CDR1 reads LGHDT; CDR2 reads YNNKEL (reference sequence). The CDR3 sequence is 15 residues long. The CDR3 is CASSQGSFHTDTQYF. The CDR3 coding sequence is TGTGCAAGCAGCCAAGGGTCCTTCCACACAGATACGCAGTATTTT.

By share, this clonotype counts as medium-sized. The chain combines TRBV18 with TRBJ2-2; D possibly corresponds to TRBD2 (5 bases). The germline CDR1 and CDR2 sequences are KGHSH and LQKENI. With 3 bases removed from V and 1 base from J, the gap between germline ends came to 12 bases. This CDR3 has 16 residues. DNA for the CDR3: TGTGCCAGCTCACCCTCGGGGATCAAGAACACCGGGGAGCTGTTTTTT. It translates to CASSPSGIKNTGELFF.

This clonotype is judged medium-sized. The chain links TRBV28 to TRBJ1-1; tentative D call: TRBD1 (6 bases). The germline gives CDR1 MDHEN, CDR2 SYDVKM. The CDR3 covers 13 residues. Trimming pared 6 bases from V and 7 bases from J, leaving 15 bases between. In DNA, the CDR3 is TGTGCCAGCAGCGTCCCGGGACACGTTGAAGCTTTCTTT. This codes for CASSVPGHVEAFF.

Concerning this clonotype: At one boundary the junction diverges from the germline segment, which might be a read error. The rearrangement links TRBV5-5 to TRBJ2-7; D is uncertain. The CDR3 spans 13 residues. Looked up from germline, CDR1 is SGHKS and CDR2 is YYEKEE (reference sequence). This CDR3 is CASRPTATYKQYF. As DNA, the CDR3 is TGTGCCAGTCGACCAACAGCGACCTACAAGCAGTACTTC.

This clonotype is medium-sized within its sample. The CDR3 sequence: CSAPGGLSYNEQFF. CDR3 bases: TGCAGTGCGCCGGGCGGACTTTCCTACAATGAGCAGTTCTTC. This chain links TRBV20-1 with TRBJ2-1, with D perhaps TRBD2 (5 bases). Between the trimmed V and J ends, which lost 6 bases and 1 base, there was a span of 13 bases. CDR1 is DFQATT, CDR2 SNEGSKA, per germline (reference sequence). The CDR3 has 14 amino acids.

By share, this clonotype ranks as medium-sized (0.01 to 0.1%). The chain employs TRBV9 and TRBJ2-2; a possible D gene is TRBD1 (6 bases). V lost 1 base to trimming and J lost 0 bases, with 7 bases between them. Looked up from germline, CDR1 is SGDLS and CDR2 is YYNGEE. This CDR3 has 15 residues. CDR3 residues: CASSVSGANTGELFF. CDR3 DNA: TGTGCCAGCAGCGTATCAGGGGCGAACACCGGGGAGCTGTTTTTT.

This clonotype is judged medium-sized. The chain is built from TRBV28 and TRBJ2-2; D not resolved. Trimming cost V 1 base and J 1 base, with 10 bases left between them. Germline loops: CDR1 MDHEN, CDR2 SYDVKM. The CDR3 is 16 residues long. The CDR3 region has the DNA TGTGCCAGCAGTTTATCCCCACTGAGGAACACCGGGGAGCTGTTTTTT. Translated: CASSLSPLRNTGELFF.

This clonotype turned up a few times. The chain couples TRBV19 to TRBJ2-1; no clear D. This CDR3 is 14 amino acids long. Trimming pared 5 bases from V and 4 bases from J, leaving 12 bases between. Germline CDR1 and CDR2: LNHDA and SQIVND (reference sequence). The CDR3 protein is CASSPPEVYNEQFF. The DNA for the CDR3 is TGTGCCAGTAGTCCCCCCGAAGTTTACAATGAGCAGTTCTTC.

Sample share makes this clonotype medium-sized. The chain has TRBV6-4 and TRBJ2-1; weak D call: TRBD2 (6 bases). This CDR3 contains 15 residues. The germline V gene encodes CDR1 MRHNA and CDR2 SNTAGT. Trimming took 6 bases from V and 5 from J, leaving 17 bases between them. As DNA, the CDR3 is TGTGCCAGCAGCCCCTCCCCTGGCGGGGACAATGAGCAGTTCTTC. Its translation: CASSPSPGGDNEQFF.

This clonotype was observed a handful of times. The CDR3, as DNA: TGTGCCAGCAGTCCCGGGACTAGCGGGAGGGATGAGCAGTTCTTC. This codes for CASSPGTSGRDEQFF. The V and J genes are TRBV28 and TRBJ2-1; 16 positions agree with TRBD2. This CDR3 is built from 15 residues. V lost 5 bases and J lost 8; bases outside the gene matches: 3. CDR1 and CDR2 from the germline V gene are MDHEN and SYDVKM. Using reference TRBV28 and TRBJ2-1 for the parts outside the CDR3, the full variable domain is DVKVTQSSRYLVKRTGEKVFLECVQDMDHENMFWYRQDPGLGLRLIYFSYDVKMKEKGDIPEGYSVSREKKERFSLILESASTNQTSMYLCASSPGTSGRDEQFFGPGTRLTVL.

This clonotype is medium-sized within its sample. This chain's CDR3 is CASLETSGYNEQFF. In nucleotides, the CDR3 is TGTGCCAGCTTGGAGACTAGCGGCTACAATGAGCAGTTCTTC. V gene TRBV5-8 combines with J gene TRBJ2-1, with 9 bases lining up with TRBD2. CDR1 is SGHTS and CDR2 is YDEGEE in the germline V gene. Trimming cost V 7 bases and J 3 bases; bases outside gene matches: 5. This CDR3 region has 14 residues.

This clonotype turned up a few times. This chain joins TRBV20-1 and TRBJ2-7; 8 bases are a match to TRBD2. V was pared by 5 bases and J by 2 bases, with 11 bases of the junction left unmatched. CDR3 length equals 15 residues. CDR1 and CDR2 from the germline V gene are DFQATT and SNEGSKA (reference sequence). In DNA form, the CDR3 reads TGCAGTGCTTCAGATAGCGGGGCCACCCCCTACGAGCAGTACTTC. Encoded protein: CSASDSGATPYEQYF.

This clonotype has just a few counts. V is TRBV27 and J is TRBJ2-7, with D possibly called TRBD1 or TRBD2 (5 bases each). This CDR3 contains 14 residues. The germline V gene has CDR1 MNHEY and CDR2 SMNVEV (reference sequence). The germline V and J ends were trimmed by 2 bases and 4 bases, with 12 bases remaining between them. The CDR3 DNA sequence: TGTGCCAGCAGTTTAGGGGGACGGACTTACGAGCAGTACTTC. Protein: CASSLGGRTYEQYF.

By share, this clonotype ranks as medium-sized. This sequence joins TRBV20-1 and TRBJ1-2; TRBD1 matches 9 bases. The germline gives CDR1 DFQATT, CDR2 SNEGSKA (reference sequence). The V and J ends lost 1 base and 3 bases, in that order; junction bases with no gene match: 6. This CDR3 is 15 amino acids long. The CDR3 loop reads CSARGSGQGDYGYTF. In DNA, the CDR3 is TGCAGTGCTAGAGGATCGGGACAGGGTGACTATGGCTACACCTTC.

Only a few counts were recorded for this clonotype. The rearrangement joins TRBV20-1 to TRBJ2-7, with TRBD2 as a possible D gene (6 bases). Deletions cut 8 bases from V and 4 bases from J, with 21 bases between. Germline CDR1 reads DFQATT; CDR2 reads SNEGSKA (reference sequence). The CDR3 is 14 residues long. The CDR3 DNA is TGCAGTTTACCGGGAGCCCCGGGTTGGTACGAGCAGTACTTC. Its translation: CSLPGAPGWYEQYF.

This clonotype is medium-sized by share. The chain has TRBV15 and TRBJ2-3; TRBD1 or TRBD2 may be the D gene (5 bases each). V was cut by 3 bases and J by 0 bases, with 16 bases left in between. Germline CDR1 and CDR2: LNHNV and YYDKDF (reference sequence). This CDR3 contains 17 residues. DNA of the CDR3: TGTGCCACCAGCAGTTTCCCCAGGGAGAGTAGCACAGATACGCAGTATTTT. It is translated as CATSSFPRESSTDTQYF.

This clonotype was observed a handful of times. The genes are TRBV28 and TRBJ2-7; either TRBD1 or TRBD2 may fit D (6 bases each). V was pared by 3 bases and J by 4 bases, with 10 bases between. Germline CDR1 and CDR2: MDHEN and SYDVKM. CDR3 length: 13 amino acids. The CDR3 region is CASSFGGQYEQYF. Written as DNA, the CDR3 is TGTGCCAGCAGTTTTGGGGGGCAATACGAGCAGTACTTC.

The J gene is TRBJ2-7, the V gene TRBV5-6, with D perhaps matching TRBD1 (6 bases). CDR3 length: 15 amino acids. CDR1 and CDR2 from the germline V gene are SGHDT and YYEEEE. Trimming took 2 bases from V and 3 from J, leaving 15 bases between them. CDR3 nucleotides: TGTGCCAGCAGCTTATCCCCGGACAGAGACTACGAGCAGTACTTC. This gives the protein CASSLSPDRDYEQYF.

This clonotype is categorized as large. The chain employs TRBV27 and TRBJ2-1; 8 positions match TRBD2. The germline CDR1 and CDR2 sequences are MNHEY and SMNVEV (reference sequence). The CDR3 extends over 15 amino acids. V shed 10 bases, J shed 0 bases, and the junction held 8 bases outside the gene matches. CDR3: CATFPGTSSYNEQFF. CDR3 DNA sequence: TGTGCCACCTTCCCCGGGACTAGCTCCTACAATGAGCAGTTCTTC.